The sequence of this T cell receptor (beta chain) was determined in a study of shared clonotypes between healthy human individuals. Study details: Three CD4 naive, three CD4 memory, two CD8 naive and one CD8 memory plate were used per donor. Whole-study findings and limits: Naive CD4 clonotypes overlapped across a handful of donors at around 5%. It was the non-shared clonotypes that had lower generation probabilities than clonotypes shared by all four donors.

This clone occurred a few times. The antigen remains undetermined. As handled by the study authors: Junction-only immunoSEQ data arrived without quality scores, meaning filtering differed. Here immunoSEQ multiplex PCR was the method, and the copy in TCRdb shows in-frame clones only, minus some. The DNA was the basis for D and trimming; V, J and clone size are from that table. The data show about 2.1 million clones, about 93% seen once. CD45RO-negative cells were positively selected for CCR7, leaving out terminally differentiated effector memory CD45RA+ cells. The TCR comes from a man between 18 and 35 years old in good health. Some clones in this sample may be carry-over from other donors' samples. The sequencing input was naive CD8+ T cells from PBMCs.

DNA of the CDR3: TGTGCCAGCAGTAGTAGCCGGGCTTCCTGGGGCGAGCAGTACTTC. It yields the protein CASSSSRASWGEQYF. The V call is TRBV28, the J call TRBJ2-7; D call uncertain. The V and J ends lost 5 bases and 6 bases respectively, with 20 bases between them. Germline CDR1 and CDR2: MDHEN and SYDVKM. The CDR3 is 15 amino acids. Drawing the rest from reference TRBV28 and TRBJ2-7, the complete variable domain is DVKVTQSSRYLVKRTGEKVFLECVQDMDHENMFWYRQDPGLGLRLIYFSYDVKMKEKGDIPEGYSVSREKKERFSLILESASTNQTSMYLCASSSSRASWGEQYFGPGTRLTVT.